The clone carrying this T cell receptor beta chain was observed a few times. The data originate from a study of T cells in Graves' hyperthyroidism and ophthalmopathy. Researchers took RNA transcripts and amplified the TCR beta CDR3 regions from them. HTBI primers were employed in a first-round RT-PCR of the TCR CDR3. TCRdb ran MiXCR on the multiplex PCR reads and lists one entry per CDR3 protein. The sample yields around 500,000 distinct CDR3 sequences, about an eighth seen once. The sample taken for sequencing was blood. The sequence was obtained from a woman younger than 30 with Graves' hyperthyroidism.

The CDR3 sequence is CASSTGQPQHF. In DNA, the CDR3 is TGTGCCAGCAGCACGGGTCAGCCCCAGCATTTT. The chain has TRBV2 and TRBJ1-5; no clear D. The germline V and J ends were trimmed by 6 bases and 6 bases, with 6 bases remaining between them. Per the germline V gene, CDR1 is SNHLY and CDR2 is FYNNEI. The CDR3 covers 11 residues.